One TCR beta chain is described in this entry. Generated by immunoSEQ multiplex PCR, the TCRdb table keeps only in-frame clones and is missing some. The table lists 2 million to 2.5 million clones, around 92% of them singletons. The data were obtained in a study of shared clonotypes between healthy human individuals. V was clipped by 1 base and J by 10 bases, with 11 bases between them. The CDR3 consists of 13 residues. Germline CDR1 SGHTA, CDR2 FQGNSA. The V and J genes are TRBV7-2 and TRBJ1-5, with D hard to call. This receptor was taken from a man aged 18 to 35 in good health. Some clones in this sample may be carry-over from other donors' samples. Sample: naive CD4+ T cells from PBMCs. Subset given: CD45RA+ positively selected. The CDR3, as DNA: TGTGCCAGCAGCTTAGGAGTAGGGATCCCCCAGCATTTT. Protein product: CASSLGVGIPQHF.